This entry lists 6 T cell receptor beta chains sequenced from one sample in a study of neoadjuvant anti-PD-1 for oral cavity cancer. Method: immunoSEQ multiplex PCR; TCRdb's copy keeps in-frame clones and lacks some. The table has 50,000 to 65,000 clones, roughly 80% seen once. Specimen: PBMCs, collected before nivolumab (anti-PD-1) treatment. The receptors here all came from a person aged 40 to 85 with oral cavity squamous cell carcinoma.

The chain has TRBV10-1 and TRBJ2-1; 8 bases are a match to TRBD1. In germline, CDR1 is WNHNN, CDR2 SYGVQD (reference sequence). With 2 bases clipped from V and 10 bases from J, the junction kept 1 base outside the gene matches. The CDR3 covers 12 residues. In nucleotides, the CDR3 is TGCGCCAGCAGTGAGGACAGGGGCGAGCAGTTCTTC. It codes for CASSEDRGEQFF.

V and J are TRBV10-3 and TRBJ1-2, with D possibly TRBD1 on 5 matching bases. V was shortened by 0 bases and J by 10 bases, with 9 bases between the two germline ends. Germline CDR1 and CDR2: ENHRY and SYGVKD. The CDR3 consists of 12 residues. CDR3: CAISESSRDYTF. CDR3 sequence (DNA): TGTGCCATCAGTGAGTCATCCAGGGACTACACCTTC.

The rearrangement uses TRBV5-6 and TRBJ1-1, with D tentatively TRBD1 (5 bases). This CDR3 contains 14 residues. The V gene lost 0 bases and the J gene lost 10 bases, with 16 bases spanning the gap. Germline V gene sequence: CDR1 SGHDT, CDR2 YYEEEE. The CDR3: CASSLAGRVGGAFF. In DNA, the CDR3 is TGTGCCAGCAGCTTGGCCGGCAGGGTGGGGGGAGCTTTCTTT. The full variable domain, in which reference TRBV5-6 and TRBJ1-1 provide the parts outside the CDR3, is DAGVTQSPTHLIKTRGQQVTLRCSPKSGHDTVSWYQQALGQGPQFIFQYYEEEERQRGNFPDRFSGHQFPNYSSELNVNALLLGDSALYLCASSLAGRVGGAFFGQGTRLTVV.

V is TRBV6-6 and J is TRBJ1-2, with D possibly TRBD1 on 5 matching bases. Deletions cut 6 bases from V and 8 bases from J, with 19 bases between. The CDR3 runs to 14 residues. The germline CDR1 and CDR2 sequences are MNHNY and SVGAGI (reference sequence). CDR3 loop: CASRRQGQIGGYTF. DNA of the CDR3: TGTGCCAGCAGGAGGCAGGGCCAAATTGGAGGCTACACCTTC.

The chain links TRBV5-5 to TRBJ2-7; D possibly corresponds to TRBD1 (5 bases). CDR3 length: 15 residues. Germline V CDR1 and CDR2: SGHKS, YYEKEE (reference sequence). V lost 3 bases and J lost 2, with 15 bases in between. The CDR3 DNA reads TGTGCCAGCAGCTCTGGTGAGAAGGGGACCTACGAGCAGTACTTC. The encoded protein is CASSSGEKGTYEQYF. The full variable domain, rest sourced from reference TRBV5-5 and TRBJ2-7, is DAGVTQSPTHLIKTRGQQVTLRCSPISGHKSVSWYQQVLGQGPQFIFQYYEKEERGRGNFPDRFSARQFPNYSSELNVNALLLGDSALYLCASSSGEKGTYEQYFGPGTRLTVT.

This chain connects TRBV5-1 to TRBJ2-6, with a weak D call TRBD2 (7 bases). V was pared by 1 base and J by 3 bases, with 11 bases between. This CDR3 region has 16 residues. Germline CDR1 is SGHRS and CDR2 is YFSETQ. This CDR3 is CASSLQGTNGANVLTF. CDR3 nucleotides: TGCGCCAGCAGCTTGCAGGGGACTAATGGGGCCAACGTCCTGACTTTC.